Sequencing of this T cell receptor (beta chain) was carried out in a study of blood T cell repertoires in COVID-19. About the study: PBMCs, B-cell-depleted T cells, or T cells provided the cDNA or gDNA that made up the material.

The germline gives CDR1 SGHDT, CDR2 YYEEEE. J was trimmed by 7 bases and V by 1 base; bases with no gene match: 15. This CDR3 is 18 amino acids long. How the authors handled the data: Cell counts per sample came from amplifying reference gene primers. Repertoires were generated with immunoSEQ multiplex PCR, while TCRdb's copy carries only in-frame clones and drops some. V and J calls and clone size are as listed in that table; D and trimming were resolved from the DNA. The sample includes 68,000 or so clones, about nine tenths seen only once; the top ten take about 7%. Sample: peripheral blood. V is TRBV5-6 and J is TRBJ2-5; 11 bases match TRBD2. This TCR was sampled from a man between 45 and 60 years old with active COVID-19. CDR3 residues: CASSLFLAGGPGIGTQYF. CDR3 DNA: TGTGCCAGCAGCTTGTTCTTAGCGGGGGGGCCCGGCATCGGGACCCAGTACTTC.